The present T cell receptor beta chain was sequenced within a study of T cell changes during pregnancy in multiple sclerosis. Germline V gene lookup returns CDR1 SGHKS and CDR2 YYEKEE (reference sequence). CDR3 size: 14 residues. Trimming left V 4 bases short and J 7 bases short, with 14 bases between. This clone was observed a single time. Produced via immunoSEQ multiplex PCR; TCRdb's table is partial and in-frame only. This sample yields about 60,000 clones, of which over 75% are seen a single time; around 0.85% belongs to the top ten. This clonotype was obtained from a female donor with multiple sclerosis, enrolled in a pregnancy study. The source material was peripheral blood, sampled before pregnancy. The chain joins TRBV5-5 to TRBJ1-4; D unresolved. CDR3 coding DNA: TGTGCCAGCAGCCCACCAGGTAGTGGTGAAAAACTGTTTTTT. Protein: CASSPPGSGEKLFF.